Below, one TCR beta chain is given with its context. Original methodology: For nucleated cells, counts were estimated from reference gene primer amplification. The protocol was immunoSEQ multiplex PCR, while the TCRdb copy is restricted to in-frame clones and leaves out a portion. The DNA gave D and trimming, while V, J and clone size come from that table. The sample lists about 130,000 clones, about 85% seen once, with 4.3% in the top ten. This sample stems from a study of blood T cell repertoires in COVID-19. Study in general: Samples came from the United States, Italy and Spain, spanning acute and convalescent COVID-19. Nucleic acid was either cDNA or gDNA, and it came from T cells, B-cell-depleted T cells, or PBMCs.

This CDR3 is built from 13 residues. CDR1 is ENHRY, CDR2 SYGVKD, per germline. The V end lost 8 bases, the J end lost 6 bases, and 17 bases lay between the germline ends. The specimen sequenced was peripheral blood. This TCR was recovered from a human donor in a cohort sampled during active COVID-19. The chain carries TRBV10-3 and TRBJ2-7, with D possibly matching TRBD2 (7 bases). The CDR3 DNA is TGTGCCATCGGGGGGGCGCGGGGGAGCGAGCAGTACGTC. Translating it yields CAIGGARGSEQYV.